This is a list of T cell receptor beta chains from one sample in a study of blood T cells in healthy people across ages. TCRdb recomputed calls from the 5' RACE reads with MiXCR, one row per CDR3 protein. The sample gives about 1.4 million distinct CDR3 sequences, approximately 59% of which show up once; more than 6% is in the top ten. The sequenced sample was blood. The source of these receptors is a man aged 18 to 30 in good health. Both conserved end residues are part of each CDR3.

CDR3aa | v_gene
CASSYSVLAGGPSTDTQYF | TRBV6-5
CASSRTSGGPYEQYF | TRBV2
CASSSRYLGAEADTQYF | TRBV28
CASSLTQSFRDSLSYEQYF | TRBV2
CASSYSSDQIQYF | TRBV6-5
CASSTFRQASYGYTF | TRBV13
CASTLGQPTETQYF | TRBV28
CASSQGQDTYEQYF | TRBV4-2
CSVGPLGPTDTQYF | TRBV29-1
CASSQGLAYEQFF | TRBV4-2
CASSLTPRELFF | TRBV14
CATSRELGGGDEQFF | TRBV15
CASSGQGVYTEAFF | TRBV7-9
CASSPRQKNSPLHF | TRBV7-8
CASSQPLGRNNSPLHF | TRBV4-1
CANSQEGGRNQHF | TRBV3-1
CASSYQGQDQPQHF | TRBV6-6
CATSREVGRAANTEAFF | TRBV15
CASSSHAEDTQYF | TRBV7-2
CASSLRDREQETQYF | TRBV4-2